The 13 T cell receptor beta chains presented below share a single source sample, sequenced in a study of beta chain features in type 1 diabetes. The antigens for these receptors are not known. Points from the study as a whole: In every one of the four CD4+ subsets, TCRB CDR3s were moderately but significantly shorter in Type 1 diabetes patients.

As every portion of the isolated RNA was reverse transcribed, the sequencing read expressed TCRB transcripts. Here immunoSEQ multiplex PCR was the method, and the copy in TCRdb shows in-frame clones only, minus some. The top ten clones hold 0.013% to 0.015% of a sample with 300,000 or so clones, about 14% of them seen once. Sequencing input: naive CD4+ T cells from blood. The source of these receptors is a woman aged 18 to 35 with type 1 diabetes.

This clone was seen a few times. The V call is TRBV19, the J call TRBJ2-1; tentative D call: TRBD1 (5 bases). Trimming pared 4 bases from V and 9 bases from J, leaving 13 bases between. The CDR3 length is 13 residues. Germline CDR1 LNHDA, CDR2 SQIVND (reference sequence). CDR3 sequence: CASSTGHGFEQFF. CDR3 coding DNA: TGTGCCAGTAGTACCGGACATGGGTTTGAGCAGTTCTTC.

This clone appeared a few times. The V call is TRBV28, the J call TRBJ2-2, with TRBD2 matching 7 bases. The CDR3 has 20 amino acids. The V gene end was trimmed by 8 bases and the J gene end by 1 base; junction bases not matched to a gene: 22. Germline CDR1 MDHEN, CDR2 SYDVKM. The CDR3 region has the DNA TGTGCCAGCGGGACGGGCCCGGCTTGGCGGGAGAAGCGGAACACCGGGGAGCTGTTTTTT. Protein product: CASGTGPAWREKRNTGELFF.

The rearrangement joins TRBV11-2 to TRBJ2-1; TRBD2 matches 13 bases. Losses at the gene ends were 2 bases for V and 4 bases for J; bases not matched to a gene: 11. CDR3 length equals 19 residues. Germline CDR1 is SGHAT and CDR2 is FQNNGV. The CDR3 loop reads CASSLRSGLAGALYNEQFF. The CDR3 nucleotides read TGTGCCAGCAGCTTACGATCTGGACTAGCGGGAGCCCTATACAATGAGCAGTTCTTC.

This clone was detected only once. J is TRBJ1-1 and V is TRBV7-9; 10 positions match TRBD1. The CDR3 is 15 amino acids. J lost 6 bases, V lost 4 bases, and 8 bases had no gene match. Per the germline V gene, CDR1 is SEHNR and CDR2 is FQNEAQ (reference sequence). CDR3 protein: CASSSIGQGVAEAFF. The DNA for the CDR3 is TGTGCCAGCAGCTCGATAGGACAGGGGGTGGCTGAAGCTTTCTTT.

V usage is TRBV5-4 and J usage is TRBJ2-2; D gene unclear. The germline V and J ends were trimmed by 3 bases and 3 bases, with 6 bases remaining between them. CDR3 length: 13 amino acids. CDR1 is SGHNT and CDR2 is YYREEE in the germline V gene (reference sequence). Here the CDR3 DNA reads TGTGCCAGCAGCTCCTATTACACCGGGGAGCTGTTTTTT. It yields the protein CASSSYYTGELFF.

This clone was seen only a few times. The chain employs TRBV25-1 and TRBJ2-5; 8 bases fit TRBD2. This CDR3 comprises 13 residues. Germline lookup yields CDR1 MGHDK and CDR2 SYGVNS. Germline trimming cut 10 bases from V and 6 bases from J; bases unmatched to any gene: 10. The DNA of the CDR3 is TGTGCCACGCTGCAAAGCGGGAGTCAGACCCAGTACTTC. Translation gives CATLQSGSQTQYF.

This chain connects TRBV4-2 to TRBJ2-1; tentative D call: TRBD1 (5 bases). Trimming pared 0 bases from V and 16 bases from J, leaving 16 bases between. The CDR3 contains 13 residues. Germline V gene data show CDR1 as LGHNA and CDR2 as YNFKEQ. CDR3 sequence: CASSQDSGPERFF. CDR3 coding DNA: TGTGCCAGCAGCCAAGATTCAGGGCCAGAGCGATTCTTC.

This clone was observed a handful of times. V is TRBV6-5 and J is TRBJ2-3, with 8 bases lining up with TRBD2. Germline CDR1 reads MNHEY; CDR2 reads SVGAGI. The CDR3 sequence is 14 residues long. J was trimmed by 2 bases and V by 7 bases; bases with no gene match: 5. The CDR3 protein is CASKTGGTTDTQYF. The CDR3 nucleotides are TGTGCCAGCAAGACGGGAGGGACCACAGATACGCAGTATTTT.

This clone was counted between two and nine times. The chain is built from TRBV7-8 and TRBJ2-3; D is unclear. V lost 4 bases, J lost 3 bases, and 17 bases lay in between. CDR1 is SGHVS, CDR2 FQNEAQ, per germline. This CDR3 has 16 amino acids. This CDR3 reads CASSSHGQAATDTQYF. The CDR3 nucleotides are TGTGCCAGCAGCTCGCATGGGCAGGCCGCGACAGATACGCAGTATTTT.

This clone was observed a handful of times. The chain recombines TRBV3-1 (or the pseudogene TRBV3-2) with TRBJ1-1; D remains unclear. The length of the CDR3 is 9 residues. V was clipped by 8 bases and J by 11 bases, with 9 bases between them. The germline V gene has CDR1 LGHDT and CDR2 YNNKEL (reference sequence). The CDR3 loop is CASRPGAFF. CDR3 nucleotides: TGTGCCAGCCGCCCTGGCGCTTTCTTT.

With regard to this clone: In the same sample, other DNA sequences code for this CDR3. The chain joins TRBV5-4 to TRBJ1-2; D unclear. This CDR3 region has 13 residues. The germline V gene has CDR1 SGHNT and CDR2 YYREEE (reference sequence). Trimming cost V 0 bases and J 2 bases, with 5 bases left between them. CDR3 bases: TGTGCCAGCAGCTTGGGACAAAACTATGGCTACACCTTC. Translation: CASSLGQNYGYTF.

This clone was observed a few times. The chain links TRBV28 to TRBJ1-1; D perhaps matches TRBD1 (5 bases). Germline V CDR1 and CDR2: MDHEN, SYDVKM. The CDR3 sequence is 15 residues long. The V and J ends lost 4 bases and 9 bases respectively, with 21 bases between them. CDR3 in amino acids: CASSSAGREIVKAFF. The CDR3, as DNA: TGTGCCAGCAGTTCCGCAGGGAGGGAAATTGTTAAAGCTTTCTTT.

The chain is built from TRBV30 and TRBJ2-5; 10 nucleotides line up with TRBD2. V shed 0 bases, J shed 5 bases, and the junction held 12 bases outside the gene matches. The CDR3 spans 17 residues. The germline CDR1 and CDR2 sequences are GTSNPN and SVGIG (reference sequence). The CDR3 is CAWSVPSGSGSGETQYF. CDR3 sequence (DNA): TGTGCCTGGAGTGTACCTAGCGGGAGCGGTTCCGGGGAGACCCAGTACTTC.